This entry features one T cell receptor (beta chain) sequence. Data came from immunoSEQ multiplex PCR; TCRdb stores just in-frame clones and leaves some out. The sample lists 400,000 to 450,000 clones, less than 95% seen once, with 0.6% in the top ten. This entry comes from a study of blood T cell repertoires in COVID-19. At the level of the study: Samples came from the United States, Italy and Spain, spanning acute and convalescent COVID-19.

Categorization into cohorts depended on clinical history that participants reported. Recovered status in Cohort 3 required two negative PCRs, clearance, or symptom resolution. The length of the CDR3 is 13 residues. The germline V gene has CDR1 SEHNR and CDR2 FQNEAQ (reference sequence). Germline trimming cut 1 base from V and 6 bases from J; bases unmatched to any gene: 2. Input material: PBMCs or T cells enriched from blood (not recorded which). The sequence was collected from a man between 18 and 29 years old who had recovered from COVID-19. V gene TRBV7-9 combines with J gene TRBJ1-1, with 7 bases lining up with TRBD1. CDR3 DNA: TGTGCCAGCAGCTTAGGACAGGGCCCTGAAGCTTTCTTT. Residues: CASSLGQGPEAFF.